The clone carrying this T cell receptor beta chain occurred a few times. This sample's time point: patch test 1, 2 weeks after DPC sensitization. Treatment indicated: therapeutic diphenylcyclopropenone sensitization with weekly scalp DPC. The sample originates from a study of human T cells and chemical hapten exposure. Study-level information: TCR yields per sample varied, mainly owing to small pooled library volume differences.

CDR3 length: 14 residues. V lost 5 bases to trimming and J lost 4 bases; unmatched junction nucleotides: 5. Germline V lookup: CDR1 SEHNR, CDR2 FQNEAQ (reference sequence). One entry per CDR3 protein results from TCRdb running MiXCR on the RACE reads. Of about 69,000 distinct CDR3 sequences in the sample, around 30% were seen once. The specimen was whole blood, collected in connection with sensitization to the hapten diphenylcyclopropenone (DPC). The rearrangement uses TRBV7-9 and TRBJ2-1; the match to TRBD2 covers 7 bases. The sequence was obtained from a man aged 40-50 years with alopecia areata. Some clones in this sample may be carry-over from other donors' samples. DNA of the CDR3: TGTGCCAGCAGCGGCGGAGCGGGATACAATGAGCAGTTCTTC. Protein: CASSGGAGYNEQFF.